This T cell receptor beta chain is drawn from a study of T-cell memory formation after mild COVID-19 (dated by TCRdb to the early 2020s). Background for the entire study: TCR sequence clusters from the two donors were found to be largely donor specific. In a couple of donors, T-cell clones that expanded and contracted after mild COVID-19 were followed by sequencing TCRalpha and TCRbeta repertoires longitudinally. The cohort comprised two young, previously healthy adult volunteers, one female and one male. Paper-wide results and their limitations: Only a couple of mild cases were covered in the study, and larger cohorts including severe cases with pre-infection samples were considered necessary. The second-wave clones that peaked on day 37 were not confirmed to be SARS-CoV-2 specific. Balanced CD4/CD8 phenotypes were observed for clones contracting from day 15 to 85, whereas a bias towards CD4+ was observed for a second wave of clones expanding from day 15 to 37. The detection of some responding clones in pre-infection memory suggests that pre-existing cross-reactive memory T cells joined the SARS-CoV-2 response. Contracting CD4+ clones were located mainly in the CM and EM memory subsets, whereas CD8+ clones were found to be enriched in EMRA.

Ficoll-Paque density gradient centrifugation was used to isolate PBMCs. This clonotype was counted between two and nine times. It lacks a known antigen. The input lacks base qualities; no much larger clone sits a single base away. The sequencer was an Illumina NovaSeq 6000. TCRalpha and TCRbeta cDNA libraries were constructed by 5'RACE with constant-segment primers, with sample barcodes and unique molecular identifiers being introduced. Trizol reagent was used to extract RNA from every sample. Library amplification was performed in two PCR steps, and a second sample barcode and Illumina TruSeq adapters were introduced in the second step. Sequencing of libraries was performed on an Illumina NovaSeq with 2 x 150 bp paired-end reads. Under the source paper's analysis protocol: The reads were demultiplexed and collapsed into UMI-guided consensus sequences using migec v1.2.7. Using mixcr v2.1.11, the UMI consensuses were aligned to TRA and TRB V and J templates and assembled into clonotypes. Clonotypes were classified as expanded or contracted when called significant by both edgeR and NoisET, with noise models trained on biological replicates. For edgeR calls, a false discovery rate-adjusted p below 0.01 and a log2 fold-change threshold of 1 were applied. As an exploratory analysis of dynamics, PCA with hierarchical clustering was applied to max-normalized trajectories of the 1000 most abundant clonotypes. Separately sequenced CD4+ and CD8+ repertoires were used to assign a CD4 or CD8 phenotype to each responding clone. TCRdb cleaned the public reads at Q25 with fastp, built clones with MiXCR and kept in-frame beta chains. When rows share a CDR3 protein, they turn into one entry using the most common DNA and genes. TCRdb's processing, not the authors' own work, is the source of the V and J calls. The sample table contains roughly 200,000 distinct CDR3 sequences; only one count was recorded for 16% of them. Of the sample, approximately 2.1% falls within the top ten clones.

Counted from cysteine to phenylalanine, this CDR3 has 15 amino acids. Solely the CDR3 DNA is kept, with 45 bases framed from the first base. Looking up the germline V gene yields CDR1 SQVTM and CDR2 ANQGSEA. Unmatched junction bases come to 9, with V trimmed by 5 bases and J by 4 bases. The sequence links TRBV29-1 to TRBJ2-2; a stretch of 8 junction bases matches TRBD1. The source is an adult woman who had mild COVID-19 (a few samples of this study predate the infection). The sample titles of this study are shuffled in the database, so cell type and time point are left out; the donor was told from shared clones. The source material was PBMCs or a T cell subset sorted from them (not recorded which). The sequence in DNA is TGCAGCGTTTGGGGCACAGGGGGAGGCACCGGGGAGCTGTTTTTT. This yields the protein CSVWGTGGGTGELFF.